Reported below is one TCR beta chain. Antigen: not known. The sample originates from a study of T cell clusters in autoimmune cytopenias. Study results and caveats: Functional roles of the in silico T cell clusters still await experimental validation.

One tube held mixed TRB-A and TRB-B primer pools for touch-down PCR. Following a re-call of the multiplex PCR reads, TCRdb has one entry per CDR3 protein and lacks DNA. This table lists around 4,000 distinct CDR3 sequences. TRB amplification used 250 ng of peripheral blood genomic DNA. This CDR3 has 13 amino acids. CDR1 MNHEY and CDR2 SVGAGI come from the germline V gene. The TCR sequence derives from a human donor with an autoimmune cytopenia or autoimmune hepatitis (not recorded which). The V and J genes are TRBV6-5 and TRBJ2-7. The sequencing sample was made of peripheral blood. The CDR3 here is CASRRLASYEQYF.